Below, one T cell receptor (beta chain) is given with its context. Its antigen is not known. Only in-frame clones appear in the TCRdb table, and some are missing; sequencing was by immunoSEQ multiplex PCR. The profile covers 150,000 to 200,000 clones, with around 96% appearing a single time and under 0.9% taken by the ten largest. The sample is drawn from a study of cytomegalovirus exposure and HLA in healthy donors. Study information: Per a later analysis, the approximately 690 first-cohort and fewer than 150 validation repertoires shared one platform.

General study points: The study found most TCR sequences rare, yet found some public TCRs in many donors. Some TCR beta chains (more than 150 of them) were listed as cytomegalovirus-associated. A few of the chains that were CMV-associated were confirmed in vitro to be specific for CMV antigens.

The sequenced sample consisted of PBMCs. The TCR sequence derives from a woman aged 18-29 years in good health and CMV-seronegative.

The CDR3 region is CASTQGGPEGYYGYTF. The DNA for the CDR3 is TGTGCCAGCACCCAAGGGGGTCCCGAAGGGTACTATGGCTACACCTTC. The V gene is TRBV9, the J gene TRBJ1-2; a weak D match, TRBD1 (6 bases). The CDR3 covers 16 residues. Germline CDR1 and CDR2: SGDLS and YYNGEE. Trimming removed 6 bases at V and 3 bases at J, with 21 bases between.